This T cell receptor beta chain emerged from a study of blood T cells in healthy people across ages. For the second PCR, which ran for about 7 to 11 cycles, a sample-barcoded 5' primer and a J-beta primer mix were used. MiXCR, applied by TCRdb to the 5' RACE reads, yields one record per CDR3 protein. The profile shows 550,000 to 600,000 distinct CDR3 sequences, 40% to 50% of them singletons. The sample was blood. The receptor was isolated from an elderly man in good health.

The CDR3 loop is CSARQGSGSPLHF. The CDR3 DNA sequence: TGCAGTGCTAGACAGGGCTCGGGTTCGCCCCTCCACTTT. This chain uses TRBV20-1 with TRBJ1-6; D might be TRBD1 (5 bases). The V gene's germline CDR1 is DFQATT and CDR2 SNEGSKA (reference sequence). Trimming took 2 bases from V and 13 from J, leaving 15 bases between them. The CDR3 covers 13 residues.